The 25 T cell receptor beta chains presented below share a single source sample, sequenced in a study of resident and recirculating memory T cells in vitiligo. Assay used: immunoSEQ multiplex PCR; TCRdb lists only in-frame clones, some missing. The table shows 72,000 or so clones, with around 92% occurring only once. Material: blood. Receptors were obtained from a male donor with vitiligo.

Points on this clone: Sequence at one end of the junction differs from germline and may be a read error. The chain employs TRBV27 and TRBJ2-1; the match to TRBD2 covers 13 bases. This CDR3 has 16 residues. Germline V gene lookup returns CDR1 MNHEY and CDR2 SMNVEV (reference sequence). The CDR3 spells CTSRRLAGGTYNEQFF. Here the CDR3 DNA reads TGTACCAGTAGGAGACTAGCGGGGGGAACCTACAATGAGCAGTTCTTC.

CDR3 sequence reads: CASSLGGQGTDEQFF. CDR3 DNA: TGCGCCAGCAGCTTGGGGGGACAGGGGACAGATGAGCAGTTCTTC. The chain uses TRBV5-1 and TRBJ2-1; 10 bases map to TRBD1. The CDR3 is made up of 15 amino acids. Losses at the gene ends were 0 bases for V and 8 bases for J; bases not matched to a gene: 5. The germline V gene has CDR1 SGHRS and CDR2 YFSETQ.

The rearrangement joins TRBV11-3 to TRBJ1-5, with 11 positions matching TRBD1. The CDR3 contains 16 residues. V lost 5 bases to trimming and J lost 2 bases; unmatched junction nucleotides: 5. Germline lookup yields CDR1 SGHNT and CDR2 YENEEA. The CDR3 sequence is CASSPGTGGGNQPQHF. The CDR3 DNA sequence: TGTGCCAGCAGCCCCGGGACAGGGGGAGGCAATCAGCCCCAGCATTTT.

This clone has a single count. V is TRBV12-5 and J is TRBJ1-4, with TRBD1 identical over 8 bases. Germline V CDR1 and CDR2: LGHNT, FRNRAP. CDR3 length: 16 residues. J gave up 8 bases and V 1 base, and 9 bases lay outside the gene matches. CDR3 DNA: TGTGCTAGTGGTTTGGGCATACAGGGGGTAGACGAAAAACTGTTTTTT. This codes for CASGLGIQGVDEKLFF. The entire variable domain, with the rest obtained from reference TRBV12-5 and TRBJ1-4, is as follows: DARVTQTPRHKVTEMGQEVTMRCQPILGHNTVFWYRQTMMQGLELLAYFRNRAPLDDSGMPKDRFSAEMPDATLATLKIQPSEPRDSAVYFCASGLGIQGVDEKLFFGSGTQLSVL.

The chain employs TRBV2 and TRBJ2-1; 14 bases align to TRBD2. Germline assignment: CDR1 SNHLY and CDR2 FYNNEI. V was clipped by 6 bases and J by 12 bases; unmatched bases: 13. CDR3 length equals 16 residues. The CDR3 sequence is CASRSGTSGRGGWQFF. The CDR3 nucleotides are TGTGCCAGCAGGAGCGGGACTAGCGGGAGAGGAGGGTGGCAGTTCTTC.

The chain employs TRBV7-8 and TRBJ1-3, with no clear D. V lost 0 bases and J 4 bases, leaving 13 bases between the germline ends. Per germline, CDR1 SGHVS and CDR2 FQNEAQ. The CDR3 loop spans 16 amino acids. The CDR3 DNA sequence: TGTGCCAGCAGCTTAGCGCCCGGGAGTGAGGGAAACACCATATATTTT. Its protein is CASSLAPGSEGNTIYF.

V gene TRBV4-2 combines with J gene TRBJ2-7, with D possibly matching TRBD2 (5 bases). Looked up from germline, CDR1 is LGHNA and CDR2 is YNFKEQ. Trimming left V 1 base short and J 7 bases short, with 14 bases between. This CDR3 region has 14 residues. The CDR3: CASSQGLLTGEQYF. CDR3 bases: TGTGCCAGCAGCCAAGGCCTACTCACGGGAGAGCAGTACTTC.

This chain joins TRBV28 and TRBJ2-2, with D perhaps matching TRBD2 (6 bases). Trimming shortened V by 3 bases and J by 3 bases, and 8 bases separated the two germline ends. The germline CDR1 and CDR2 sequences are MDHEN and SYDVKM. The CDR3 covers 14 residues. The CDR3 here is CASSLEGYTGELFF. In DNA, the CDR3 is TGTGCCAGCAGTTTGGAGGGGTACACCGGGGAGCTGTTTTTT. The entire variable domain, with the rest obtained from reference TRBV28 and TRBJ2-2, is as follows: DVKVTQSSRYLVKRTGEKVFLECVQDMDHENMFWYRQDPGLGLRLIYFSYDVKMKEKGDIPEGYSVSREKKERFSLILESASTNQTSMYLCASSLEGYTGELFFGEGSRLTVL.

This rearrangement joins TRBV5-5 to TRBJ1-4; maybe TRBD1 (5 bases). CDR1 and CDR2 (germline): SGHKS, YYEKEE (reference sequence). Trimming cost V 4 bases and J 5 bases, with 15 bases left between them. This CDR3 region has 15 residues. CDR3 nucleotides: TGTGCCAGCAGCACCCAACAGGCCTTCAATGAAAAACTGTTTTTT. It is translated as CASSTQQAFNEKLFF. Variable domain in full (rest from reference TRBV5-5 and TRBJ1-4): DAGVTQSPTHLIKTRGQQVTLRCSPISGHKSVSWYQQVLGQGPQFIFQYYEKEERGRGNFPDRFSARQFPNYSSELNVNALLLGDSALYLCASSTQQAFNEKLFFGSGTQLSVL.

This chain connects TRBV14 to TRBJ1-3, with 7 bases identical to TRBD1. V trimming: 4 bases; J trimming: 0 bases; junction bases outside the gene matches: 12. This CDR3 is built from 18 residues. Germline V CDR1 and CDR2: SGHDN, FVKESK. CDR3 sequence reads: CASSLYWGQTNSGNTIYF. For the CDR3, the DNA is TGTGCCAGCAGCCTATACTGGGGACAGACTAACTCTGGAAACACCATATATTTT.

As regards this clone: One end of the junction does not line up with germline, which may come from a read error. The chain joins TRBV9 to TRBJ1-2; D is perhaps TRBD1 (6 bases). Germline assignment: CDR1 SGDLS and CDR2 YYNGEE. The CDR3 sequence is 13 residues long. In DNA form, the CDR3 reads TGTGCCAGCAGCCCTGGACAGAACTCTGGCTACACCTTC. Translation: CASSPGQNSGYTF. Based on the CDR3 plus reference TRBV9 and TRBJ1-2, the full variable domain is DSGVTQTPKHLITATGQRVTLRCSPRSGDLSVYWYQQSLDQGLQFLIQYYNGEERAKGNILERFSAQQFPDLHSELNLSSLELGDSALYFCASSPGQNSGYTFGSGTRLTVV.

J is TRBJ2-7 and V is TRBV7-9; maybe TRBD1 (7 bases). Per the germline V gene, CDR1 is SEHNR and CDR2 is FQNEAQ (reference sequence). V was pared by 6 bases and J by 6 bases, with 18 bases between. This CDR3 contains 14 residues. The CDR3: CASSPVAGGIEQYF. DNA of the CDR3: TGTGCCAGCAGTCCAGTGGCAGGGGGGATCGAGCAGTACTTC.

The rearrangement uses TRBV13 and TRBJ2-4, with TRBD1 as a possible D gene (5 bases). Germline assignment: CDR1 PRHDT and CDR2 FYEKMQ (reference sequence). The CDR3 sequence is 13 residues long. V gave up 3 bases and J gave up 8 bases, with 11 bases separating them. CDR3 bases: TGTGCCAGCAGCTTGCGACAGCTGCACATTCAGTACTTC. It encodes CASSLRQLHIQYF.

V and J are TRBV7-2 and TRBJ2-5, with 11 bases aligning to TRBD2. The length of the CDR3 is 14 residues. CDR1 and CDR2 from the germline V gene are SGHTA and FQGNSA. The V and J ends lost 7 bases and 3 bases, in that order; junction bases with no gene match: 4. The CDR3 nucleotides read TGTGCCAGCACCCTAGCGGGAGGCAAAGAGACCCAGTACTTC. Translating it yields CASTLAGGKETQYF. The full variable domain, in which reference TRBV7-2 and TRBJ2-5 provide the parts outside the CDR3, is GAGVSQSPSNKVTEKGKDVELRCDPISGHTALYWYRQSLGQGLEFLIYFQGNSAPDKSGLPSDRFSAERTGGSVSTLTIQRTQQEDSAVYLCASTLAGGKETQYFGPGTRLLVL.

In DNA form, the CDR3 reads TGTGCCAGCAGCTTGCCGCCAGGCCTGACAACTGAAGCTTTCTTT. Translating it yields CASSLPPGLTTEAFF. The chain couples TRBV5-6 to TRBJ1-1, with unresolved D. Germline loops: CDR1 SGHDT, CDR2 YYEEEE. The CDR3 extends over 15 amino acids. Deletions cut 1 base from V and 5 bases from J, with 15 bases between. The full variable domain, with the rest looked up from reference TRBV5-6 and TRBJ1-1, is DAGVTQSPTHLIKTRGQQVTLRCSPKSGHDTVSWYQQALGQGPQFIFQYYEEEERQRGNFPDRFSGHQFPNYSSELNVNALLLGDSALYLCASSLPPGLTTEAFFGQGTRLTVV.

The rearrangement links TRBV5-4 to TRBJ2-5; D is possibly TRBD1 (5 bases). This CDR3 has 16 amino acids. V was shortened by 0 bases and J by 2 bases, with 14 bases between the two germline ends. Germline V lookup: CDR1 SGHNT, CDR2 YYREEE (reference sequence). The CDR3 region has the DNA TGTGCCAGCAGCTTGGCATTTAGCAGGGTGCAAGAGACCCAGTACTTC. Protein sequence: CASSLAFSRVQETQYF.

This sequence joins TRBV7-9 and TRBJ2-1; D is possibly TRBD1 (5 bases). Looked up from germline, CDR1 is SEHNR and CDR2 is FQNEAQ (reference sequence). The CDR3 runs 15 residues. V was cut by 3 bases and J by 8 bases, with 17 bases left in between. CDR3 sequence reads: CASSFLGRGKYEQFF. CDR3 in DNA: TGTGCCAGCAGCTTTCTTGGTAGGGGAAAGTATGAGCAGTTCTTC.

This rearrangement joins TRBV2 to TRBJ1-5, with no clear D. CDR1 is SNHLY, CDR2 FYNNEI, per germline. Trimming shortened V by 4 bases and J by 6 bases, and 16 bases separated the two germline ends. The CDR3 spans 15 residues. CDR3 sequence reads: CASSGLEGAGQPQHF. CDR3 DNA sequence: TGTGCCAGCAGTGGTTTAGAGGGCGCAGGTCAGCCCCAGCATTTT.

The rearrangement joins TRBV19 to TRBJ2-1; D is possibly TRBD1 (6 bases). This CDR3 spans 14 amino acids. Germline CDR1 and CDR2: LNHDA and SQIVND (reference sequence). Trimming stripped 6 bases from V and 8 bases from J, with 17 bases between. The CDR3 DNA reads as TGTGCCAGTAGGGGGGCGCGACAGTCCCATGAGCAGTTCTTC. Translating it yields CASRGARQSHEQFF.

The J gene is TRBJ2-2, the V gene TRBV7-9; 9 nucleotides agree with TRBD2. CDR3 length: 17 residues. Germline loops: CDR1 SEHNR, CDR2 FQNEAQ (reference sequence). V shed 0 bases, J shed 1 base, and the junction held 3 bases outside the gene matches. CDR3 amino acids: CASSLARAGGNTGELFF. CDR3 nucleotide sequence: TGTGCCAGCAGCTTAGCAAGAGCGGGAGGGAACACCGGGGAGCTGTTTTTT. Based on the CDR3 plus reference TRBV7-9 and TRBJ2-2, the full variable domain is DTGVSQNPRHKITKRGQNVTFRCDPISEHNRLYWYRQTLGQGPEFLTYFQNEAQLEKSRLLSDRFSAERPKGSFSTLEIQRTEQGDSAMYLCASSLARAGGNTGELFFGEGSRLTVL.

This clone has just a few counts. The chain uses TRBV19 and TRBJ2-7; TRBD2 matches 10 bases. V was clipped by 4 bases and J by 4 bases; unmatched bases: 4. The CDR3 length is 14 residues. CDR1 LNHDA and CDR2 SQIVND come from the germline V gene (reference sequence). The CDR3 protein is CASSTYSGRYEQYF. The CDR3 nucleotides read TGTGCCAGTAGTACTTATAGCGGGAGGTACGAGCAGTACTTC. The variable domain in full, completed from reference TRBV19 and TRBJ2-7, reads DGGITQSPKYLFRKEGQNVTLSCEQNLNHDAMYWYRQDPGQGLRLIYYSQIVNDFQKGDIAEGYSVSREKKESFPLTVTSAQKNPTAFYLCASSTYSGRYEQYFGPGTRLTVT.

This chain links TRBV7-3 with TRBJ2-7; D is perhaps TRBD2 (6 bases). This CDR3 has 15 amino acids. Trimming removed 5 bases at V and 9 bases at J, with 23 bases between. The germline CDR1 and CDR2 sequences are SGHTA and FQGTGA. Here the CDR3 DNA reads TGTGCCAGCAGCCTAAACGGGTGGCCTAGCGAGTTGCAGTACTTC. It codes for CASSLNGWPSELQYF.

The V and J genes are TRBV9 and TRBJ1-3; D gene unclear. Germline CDR1 SGDLS, CDR2 YYNGEE. V dropped 5 bases and J dropped 0 bases, with 12 bases sitting between them. This CDR3 contains 15 residues. The CDR3 DNA reads TGTGCCAGCAGGCCAGCTAGTTCCTCTGGAAACACCATATATTTT. Translating gives CASRPASSSGNTIYF.

Only one count was recorded for this clone. This rearrangement joins TRBV10-3 to TRBJ2-1, with 10 bases matching TRBD2. V lost 7 bases and J lost 1; bases outside the gene matches: 10. The CDR3 sequence is 17 residues long. The germline V gene encodes CDR1 ENHRY and CDR2 SYGVKD. CDR3 loop: CAIKGEAGGGSYNEQFF. The CDR3 bases are TGTGCCATCAAGGGGGAAGCGGGAGGGGGGTCCTACAATGAGCAGTTCTTC.

The J gene is TRBJ2-3, the V gene TRBV7-3; tentative D call: TRBD2 (6 bases). CDR1 and CDR2 (germline): SGHTA, FQGTGA. V lost 3 bases to trimming and J lost 0 bases, with 13 bases between them. This CDR3 has 16 residues. Here the CDR3 DNA reads TGTGCCAGCAGCTTCCCTCCCGGGACTAGCACAGATACGCAGTATTTT. This translates into CASSFPPGTSTDTQYF.